This T cell receptor beta chain was recorded in a study of T cell repertoires in cytomegalovirus infection. From the reads, TCRdb called clonotypes with MiXCR, one entry per CDR3 protein. Counted here are under 800,000 distinct CDR3 sequences, more than 20% occurring once; the ten biggest clones make up less than 9.5%. The CDR3 loop spans 16 amino acids. V was clipped by 5 bases and J by 1 base, with 15 bases between them. In germline, CDR1 is SGHVS, CDR2 FQNEAQ. The sample holds many counts of this clonotype. The V and J genes are TRBV7-8 and TRBJ1-5; D is perhaps TRBD1 (6 bases). The sample taken for sequencing was CD8+ T cells from PBMCs. This TCR was sampled from a human donor in good health (CMV status not recorded). Some clones in this sample may be carry-over from other donors' samples. CDR3 amino acids: CASSPIWGASNQPQHF. CDR3 nucleotides: TGTGCCAGCAGCCCGATCTGGGGGGCCAGCAATCAGCCCCAGCATTTT.